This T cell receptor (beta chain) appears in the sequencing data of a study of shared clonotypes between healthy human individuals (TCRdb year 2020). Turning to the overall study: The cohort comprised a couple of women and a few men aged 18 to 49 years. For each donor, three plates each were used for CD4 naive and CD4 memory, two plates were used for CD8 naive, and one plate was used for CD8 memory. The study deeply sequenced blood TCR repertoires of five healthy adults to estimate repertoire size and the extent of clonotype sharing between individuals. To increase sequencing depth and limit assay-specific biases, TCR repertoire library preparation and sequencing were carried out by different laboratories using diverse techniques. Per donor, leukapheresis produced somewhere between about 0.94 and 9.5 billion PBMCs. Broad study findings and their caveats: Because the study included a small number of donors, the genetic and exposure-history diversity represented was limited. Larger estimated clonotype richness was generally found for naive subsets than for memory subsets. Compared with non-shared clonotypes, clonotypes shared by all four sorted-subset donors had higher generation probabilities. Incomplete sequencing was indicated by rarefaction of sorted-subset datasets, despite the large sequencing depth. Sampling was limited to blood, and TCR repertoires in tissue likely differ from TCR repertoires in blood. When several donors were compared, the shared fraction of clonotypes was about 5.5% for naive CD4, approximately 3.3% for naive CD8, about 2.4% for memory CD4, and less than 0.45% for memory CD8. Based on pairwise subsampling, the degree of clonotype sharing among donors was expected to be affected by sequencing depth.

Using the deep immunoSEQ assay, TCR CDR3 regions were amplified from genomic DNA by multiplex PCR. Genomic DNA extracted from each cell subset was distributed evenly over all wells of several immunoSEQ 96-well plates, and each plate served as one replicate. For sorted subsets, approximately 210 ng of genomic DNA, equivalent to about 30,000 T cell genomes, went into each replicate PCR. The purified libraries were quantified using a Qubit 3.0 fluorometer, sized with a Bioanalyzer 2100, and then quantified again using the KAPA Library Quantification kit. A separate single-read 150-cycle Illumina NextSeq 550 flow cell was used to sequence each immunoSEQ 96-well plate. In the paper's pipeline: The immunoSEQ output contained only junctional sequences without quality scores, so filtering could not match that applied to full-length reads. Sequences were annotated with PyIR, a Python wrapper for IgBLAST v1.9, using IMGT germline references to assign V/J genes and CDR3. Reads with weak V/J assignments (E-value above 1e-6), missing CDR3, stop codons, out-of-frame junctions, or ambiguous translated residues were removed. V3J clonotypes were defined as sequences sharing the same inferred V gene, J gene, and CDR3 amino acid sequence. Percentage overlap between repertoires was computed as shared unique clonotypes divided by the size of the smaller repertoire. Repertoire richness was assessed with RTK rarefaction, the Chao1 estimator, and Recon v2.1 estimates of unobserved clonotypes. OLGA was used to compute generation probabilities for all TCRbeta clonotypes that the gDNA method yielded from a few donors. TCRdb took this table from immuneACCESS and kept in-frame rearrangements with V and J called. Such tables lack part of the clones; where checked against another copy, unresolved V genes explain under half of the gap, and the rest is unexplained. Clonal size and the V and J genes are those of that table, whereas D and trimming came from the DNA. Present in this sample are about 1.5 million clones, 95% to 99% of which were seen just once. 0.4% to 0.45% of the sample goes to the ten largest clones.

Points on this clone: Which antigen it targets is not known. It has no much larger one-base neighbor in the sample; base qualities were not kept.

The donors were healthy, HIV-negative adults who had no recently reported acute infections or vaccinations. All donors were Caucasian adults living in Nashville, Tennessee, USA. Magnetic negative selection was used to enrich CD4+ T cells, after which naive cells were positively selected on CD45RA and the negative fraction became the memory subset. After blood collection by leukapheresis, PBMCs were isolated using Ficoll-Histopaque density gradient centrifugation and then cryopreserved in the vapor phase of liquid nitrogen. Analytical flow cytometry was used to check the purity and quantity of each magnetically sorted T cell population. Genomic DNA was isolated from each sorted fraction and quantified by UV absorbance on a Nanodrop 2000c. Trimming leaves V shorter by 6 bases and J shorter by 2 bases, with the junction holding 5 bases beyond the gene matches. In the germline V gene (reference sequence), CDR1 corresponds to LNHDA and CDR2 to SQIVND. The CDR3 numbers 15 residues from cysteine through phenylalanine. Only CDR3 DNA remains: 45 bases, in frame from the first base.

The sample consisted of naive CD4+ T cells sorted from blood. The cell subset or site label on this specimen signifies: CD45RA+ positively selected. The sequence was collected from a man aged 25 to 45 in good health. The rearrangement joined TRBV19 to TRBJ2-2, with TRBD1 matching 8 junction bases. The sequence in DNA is TGTGCCAGTAGGCTGACAGGGGATAACACCGGGGAGCTGTTTTTT. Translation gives CASRLTGDNTGELFF.